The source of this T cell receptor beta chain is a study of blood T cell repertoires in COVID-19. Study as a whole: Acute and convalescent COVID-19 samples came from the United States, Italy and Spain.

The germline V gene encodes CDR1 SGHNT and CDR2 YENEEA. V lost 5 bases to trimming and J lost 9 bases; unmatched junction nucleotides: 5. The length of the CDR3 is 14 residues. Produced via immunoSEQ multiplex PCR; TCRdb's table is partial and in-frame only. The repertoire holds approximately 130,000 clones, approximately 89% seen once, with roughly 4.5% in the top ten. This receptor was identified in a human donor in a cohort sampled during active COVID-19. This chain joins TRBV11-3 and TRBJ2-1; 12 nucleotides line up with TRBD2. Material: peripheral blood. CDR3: CASSRLAGASEQFF. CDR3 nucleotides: TGTGCCAGCAGCCGACTAGCGGGGGCCAGTGAGCAGTTCTTC.